This T cell receptor (beta chain) derives from a study of shared T cell receptors in the human thymus. The protocol was immunoSEQ multiplex PCR, while the TCRdb copy is restricted to in-frame clones and leaves out a portion. In the table there are hundreds of thousands of clones, 87% of which are singletons. There are 13 residues in the CDR3. Germline CDR1 SGHRS, CDR2 YFSETQ. Trimming stripped 2 bases from V and 1 base from J, with 6 bases between. These data were also reused for a study on human thymus T cells. That source adds: Finnish infants who were healthy and having corrective surgery for congenital heart defects made up the donors. Resections from corrective heart surgery supplied the thymus tissue.

This clonotype originated in a boy younger than two with a congenital heart defect. This rearrangement joins TRBV5-1 to TRBJ1-2; the D is unclear. Sequencing was carried out using thymocytes. CDR3 region: CASSFEGNYGYTF. In DNA, the CDR3 is TGCGCCAGCAGCTTCGAGGGTAACTATGGCTACACCTTC.